This is a list of T cell receptor beta chains from one sample in a study of shared T cell receptors in the human thymus. Generated by immunoSEQ multiplex PCR, the TCRdb table keeps only in-frame clones and is missing some. The table has some 400,000 clones, approximately 95% seen once; the top ten hold approximately 0.02%. The specimen was thymocytes. These TCRs come from a human donor. The CDR3 runs from the conserved cysteine through the conserved F or W. D genes are given only for firm matches. A row's size may be missing; if present it is once, few, many or a size class.

>TRBJ2-6|-|-|TRBV15
CATSRGSSGANVLTF
TGTGCCACCAGCAGAGGGAGCTCTGGGGCCAACGTCCTGACTTTC
>TRBJ1-1|TRBD1|-|TRBV7-9
CASSLEDRVKNTEAFF
TGTGCCAGCAGCTTAGAGGACAGGGTTAAGAACACTGAAGCTTTCTTT
>TRBJ2-1|TRBD1|-|TRBV30
CANRDRNNEQFF
TGTGCCAACCGGGACAGAAACAATGAGCAGTTCTTC
>TRBJ2-1|-|-|TRBV18
CASSGTQWGGPSYNEQFF
TGTGCCAGCTCAGGGACCCAATGGGGTGGACCCTCCTACAATGAGCAGTTCTTC
>TRBJ1-5|-|-|TRBV5-1
CASSLFMSNQPQHF
TGCGCCAGCAGCTTGTTCATGAGCAATCAGCCCCAGCATTTT
>TRBJ2-3|TRBD2|-|TRBV9
CASSVETSGSTDTQYF
TGTGCCAGCAGCGTAGAGACTAGCGGGAGCACAGATACGCAGTATTTT
>TRBJ2-7|-|-|TRBV27
CASKSLGASYEQYF
TGTGCCAGCAAATCCCTGGGTGCCTCTTACGAGCAGTACTTC
>TRBJ1-2|TRBD1|-|TRBV19
CASSTQPGQEKRYTF
TGTGCCAGTAGTACCCAGCCGGGACAGGAGAAACGCTACACCTTC
>TRBJ2-3|TRBD2|-|TRBV6-5
CASRSGRATDTQYF
TGTGCCAGCAGGAGCGGGAGGGCCACAGATACGCAGTATTTT
>TRBJ2-4|-|-|TRBV4-2
CASSQVDLAKNIQYF
TGTGCCAGCAGCCAAGTCGATTTAGCCAAAAACATTCAGTACTTC
>TRBJ2-1|-|once|TRBV1
CTILAGGPSGEQFF
TGCACCATCCTAGCGGGAGGGCCTTCGGGTGAGCAGTTCTTC
>TRBJ2-2|TRBD2|-|TRBV19
CASSPPGTSVLVDGELFF
TGTGCCAGTAGTCCACCAGGGACTAGCGTACTGGTTGACGGGGAGCTGTTTTTT
>TRBJ2-1|-|-|TRBV11-3
CASSSPSGVRNEQFF
TGTGCCAGCAGCTCGCCTTCGGGAGTTAGAAATGAGCAGTTCTTC
>TRBJ2-1|-|-|TRBV18
CASSPQDEGYNEQFF
TGTGCCAGCTCCCCTCAGGACGAGGGGTACAATGAGCAGTTCTTC
>TRBJ1-1|TRBD1|-|TRBV6-5
CASSWDREGKNTEAFF
TGTGCCAGCAGTTGGGACAGGGAGGGAAAGAACACTGAAGCTTTCTTT
>TRBJ2-7|TRBD1|once|TRBV27
CASSTRDRSSSYEQYF
TGTGCCAGCAGCACCCGGGACAGGTCCTCCTCCTACGAGCAGTACTTC
>TRBJ1-5|-|-|TRBV28
CASSARNQPQHF
TGTGCCAGCAGTGCGAGAAATCAGCCCCAGCATTTT
>TRBJ1-1|-|-|TRBV28
CASSLYGRGLIF
TGTGCCAGCAGTTTATACGGAAGGGGGTTGATCTTT
>TRBJ1-1|-|-|TRBV27
CASSYLASGDLNTEAFF
TGTGCCAGCAGTTACTTGGCGTCTGGGGATTTGAACACTGAAGCTTTCTTT
>TRBJ2-5|-|-|TRBV28
CASTAGAYTETQYF
TGTGCCAGCACCGCCGGGGCCTACACAGAGACCCAGTACTTC
>TRBJ2-1|TRBD2|-|TRBV28
CASSLSLAAPYNEQFF
TGTGCCAGCAGTCTCTCCCTAGCGGCCCCCTACAATGAGCAGTTCTTC
>TRBJ2-1|-|-|TRBV5-4
CASSLALQNEQFF
TGTGCCAGCAGCTTGGCCCTTCAGAATGAGCAGTTCTTC